This T cell receptor beta chain originates from a study of regulatory T cells in long-lasting Graves disease. About the research overall: Graves' disease counted as persistent after over 5 years of antithyroid drugs with positive TSH receptor antibodies. Findings and caveats of the study: Favoring TRBV28, TRBJ1-2 and TRBJ2-5 was a feature seen in persistent disease. Newly diagnosed patients shared around 910 public clonotypes; persistent patients shared a few thousand.

Library construction for TCR beta used iRepertoire HTBI primers and Arm-PCR of CDR3 regions. TCRdb processed the multiplex PCR reads anew with MiXCR; each CDR3 protein has one entry. The sample carries about 400,000 distinct CDR3 sequences, 20% to 25% recorded once. The ends lost 5 bases at V and 5 bases at J; junction bases unmatched: 6. The CDR3 consists of 14 residues. Per germline, CDR1 SEHNR and CDR2 FQNEAQ (reference sequence). As to time point: persistent/refractory GD, antithyroid drugs over 5 years with positive TRAb. Isolated PBMC RNA provided the starting material for the TCR library. Graves' disease diagnoses used American Thyroid Association guidelines. This clonotype occurred many times. What it binds is unknown.

Sequenced material: peripheral blood mononuclear cells (PBMCs), taken when the disease was refractory, from a patient treated with antithyroid drugs. The V call is TRBV7-9, the J call TRBJ2-7; the match to TRBD1 covers 10 bases. The receptor was isolated from a female donor with Graves disease. The chain's CDR3 is CASSTGQGKNEQYF. The DNA of the CDR3 is TGTGCCAGCAGCACGGGACAGGGGAAGAACGAGCAGTACTTC.